Here is one T cell receptor (beta chain) with its context. Its antigen remains unidentified. The record has no base qualities; no much larger clone is one base away. V is clipped by 7 bases and J by 1 base, and the sequence between their germline boundaries is 26 bases long. Reading from cysteine to phenylalanine, the CDR3 counts 18 amino acids. Only CDR3 DNA remains: 54 bases, in frame from the first base. Another Seattle source contributed samples from volunteer blood donors who had recovered from COVID-19. Each collaborating institution followed its own protocols to collect whole blood in K2EDTA tubes. For TCRbeta analysis, collaborators shipped samples as frozen whole blood, isolated PBMCs, or DNA extracted from either of those sample types. TCRbeta CDR3 regions were amplified from genomic DNA using the immunoSEQ Assay, a bias-controlled multiplex PCR. The original pipeline was this. The number of nucleated cells in each sample was estimated from the amplification of reference gene primers within the assay. To quantify the absolute abundance of each unique TCRbeta CDR3 rearrangement, sequence reads were collapsed and filtered. For each sample, productive Simpson clonality was calculated as the square root of Simpson's diversity index across productive rearrangements. This immuneACCESS table, as held by TCRdb, lists in-frame sequences with V and J called but not all clones. Of the missing ones, under half trace to an unresolved V gene in checked studies; the others have no known cause. V and J calls and clone size are copied from that table; D and trimming were computed from the DNA. This sample gives under 200,000 clones in total; approximately 82% of them show up just once. The top ten hold 15% to 20% of the sample.

The data are from a study of blood T cell repertoires in COVID-19 (dated by TCRdb to the early 2020s). In the study overall: The collaborator samples originated in the United States, Italy and Spain and spanned the acute and convalescent phases of COVID-19. The prospective study material was composed of cDNA or gDNA derived from T cells, B-cell-depleted T cells, or PBMCs. The sample metadata nearly always contained a de-identified subject ID, COVID-19 status, age in years and sex. Samples came from the ongoing ImmuneRACE study (first 160 participants) plus 1,254 subjects from 6 global collaborators. Where available, HLA class I and class II types were obtained from metadata supplied by the sample provider rather than from assay-based typing. The repertoires were released in a freely available public database meant as a resource for research on the immune response to SARS-CoV-2. Deeply sampled blood TCRbeta repertoires from subjects exposed to, actively infected with, or recovered from COVID-19 were included in the dataset. Overall results and qualifications from the work: How much clinical and demographic metadata was included differed by source and by participant, and the metadata was provided uncurated.

The chain is assembled from TRBV23-1 and TRBJ2-7, with TRBD1 as a weak D call on 6 bases. TRBV23-1 is identified as an open reading frame with a role that is uncertain. The sequence derives from a woman in her seventies who had recovered from COVID-19. The sequencing input was peripheral blood. The DNA is as follows: TGCGCCAGCAAGGGCCTCCAGGGGCCCGGGGTGGGTTCCTACGAGCAGTACTTC. It is translated as CASKGLQGPGVGSYEQYF.